This T cell receptor beta chain was sequenced in a study of control samples from healthy donors and cancer patients. This CDR3 has 18 residues. From germline, CDR1 is SGDLS and CDR2 YYNGEE. After removal of 1 base from V and 3 bases from J, the junction contained 13 bases not matched to a gene. TCRdb's table, derived via immunoSEQ multiplex PCR, lists solely in-frame clones and lacks some. This table holds 110,000 to 150,000 clones, about nine tenths found once. This TCR came from a man aged 30 to 39 in good health. What was sequenced was blood. V and J are TRBV9 and TRBJ1-1; TRBD1 aligns across 9 bases. The CDR3 protein is CASSVHTGGTTRDTEAFF. The CDR3 region has the DNA TGTGCCAGCAGCGTACACACAGGGGGCACTACAAGGGACACTGAAGCTTTCTTT.